This TCR beta chain was retrieved from a study of cytomegalovirus exposure and HLA in healthy donors. The data were produced by immunoSEQ multiplex PCR, yet TCRdb's version contains in-frame clones alone and is incomplete. Among about 360,000 clones listed, 70% to 90% were seen once. J was trimmed by 4 bases and V by 5 bases; bases with no gene match: 10. The CDR3 has 15 residues. CDR1 is SGHVS, CDR2 FNYEAQ, per germline. The receptor's source is a woman aged 18-29 years in good health and CMV-seronegative. Sequencing was done on a sample of PBMCs. The gene calls are TRBV7-6 and TRBJ1-2, with 7 bases lining up with TRBD1. This CDR3 reads CASSPTGVHTYGYTF. For the CDR3, the DNA is TGTGCCAGCAGCCCCACAGGGGTCCATACCTATGGCTACACCTTC.